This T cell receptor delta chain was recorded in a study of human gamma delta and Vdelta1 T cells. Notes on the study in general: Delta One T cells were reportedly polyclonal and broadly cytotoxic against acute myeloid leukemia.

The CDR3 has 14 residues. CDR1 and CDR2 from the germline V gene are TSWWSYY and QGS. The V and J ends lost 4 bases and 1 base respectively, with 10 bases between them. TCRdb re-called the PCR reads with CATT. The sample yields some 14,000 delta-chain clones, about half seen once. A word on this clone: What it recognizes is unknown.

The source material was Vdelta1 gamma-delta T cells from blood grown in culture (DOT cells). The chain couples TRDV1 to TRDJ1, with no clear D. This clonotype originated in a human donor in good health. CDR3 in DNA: TGTGCTCTTGGGGTCCCCCAAAGCACCGATAAACTCATCTTT. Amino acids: CALGVPQSTDKLIF.